This T cell receptor (beta chain) was obtained from a study of Graves' ophthalmopathy and Graves' hyperthyroidism. In the study overall: Before any treatment, peripheral blood was taken at the initial diagnosis.

The V and J ends lost 10 bases and 3 bases respectively, with 16 bases between them. The CDR3 extends over 13 amino acids. Looked up from germline, CDR1 is SGHTA and CDR2 is FQGNSA. Amplification from RNA transcripts yielded the TCR beta CDR3 regions. An opening RT-PCR round employed HTBI primers and preceded a second-round multiplex PCR. One entry per CDR3 protein, called by TCRdb with MiXCR from the multiplex PCR reads. The sample contains 150,000 to 200,000 distinct CDR3 sequences, around 39% of which appear only once. This clonotype was seen many times. The chain employs TRBV7-2 and TRBJ2-7; D unclear. Sequenced: peripheral blood. The TCR originated in a man aged 25 to 45 with Graves' ophthalmopathy. CDR3 sequence: CATQPDLVYEQYF. The CDR3 coding sequence is TGTGCCACCCAGCCCGACCTCGTCTACGAGCAGTACTTC.